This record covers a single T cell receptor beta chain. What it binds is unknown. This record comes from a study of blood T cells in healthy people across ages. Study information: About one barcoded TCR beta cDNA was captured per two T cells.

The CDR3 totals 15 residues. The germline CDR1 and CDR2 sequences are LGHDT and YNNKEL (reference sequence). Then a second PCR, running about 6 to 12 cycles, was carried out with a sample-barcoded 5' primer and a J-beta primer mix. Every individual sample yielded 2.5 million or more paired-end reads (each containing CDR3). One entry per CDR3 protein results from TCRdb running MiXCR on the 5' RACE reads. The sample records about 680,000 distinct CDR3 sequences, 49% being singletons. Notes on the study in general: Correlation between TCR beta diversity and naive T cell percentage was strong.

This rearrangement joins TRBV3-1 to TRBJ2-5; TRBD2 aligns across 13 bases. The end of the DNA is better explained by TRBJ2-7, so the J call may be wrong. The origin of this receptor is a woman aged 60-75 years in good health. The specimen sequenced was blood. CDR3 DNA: TGTGCCAGCAGCCCTGGACTAGCGGGAGCCCACGAGCAGTACTTC. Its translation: CASSPGLAGAHEQYF.